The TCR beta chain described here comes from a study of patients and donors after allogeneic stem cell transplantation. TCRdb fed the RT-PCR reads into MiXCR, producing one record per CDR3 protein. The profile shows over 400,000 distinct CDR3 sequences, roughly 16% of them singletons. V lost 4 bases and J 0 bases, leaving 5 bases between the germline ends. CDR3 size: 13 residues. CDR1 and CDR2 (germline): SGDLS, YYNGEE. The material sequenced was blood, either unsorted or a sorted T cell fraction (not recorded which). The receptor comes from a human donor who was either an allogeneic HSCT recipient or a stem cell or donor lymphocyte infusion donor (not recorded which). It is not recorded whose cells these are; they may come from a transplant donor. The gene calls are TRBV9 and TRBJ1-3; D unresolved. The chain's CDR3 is CASSSHSGNTIYF. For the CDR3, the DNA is TGTGCCAGCAGCAGCCACTCTGGAAACACCATATATTTT.